The clone carrying this TCR beta chain is termed large. The antigen is undetermined. The TRBV12-4/TRBJ1-2 clonotypes were amplified using barcode primers with ligated adaptors. TCRdb itself ran the multiplex PCR reads through MiXCR, one entry per CDR3 protein. The table includes 450 to 700 distinct CDR3 sequences, less than 5% detected once. Study results and limitations: Tumor Treg TCRs overlapped most with tumor naive CD4+ cells. Naive CD4+ cells shared around an eighth of tumor Treg sequences. In terms of TCR gene usage, tumor memory CD4+ T cells clustered together with blood and lymph node memory CD4+ cells, as well as with lymph node naive CD4+ cells.

Treg sorting used a CD4+CD25+CD127-/low gate. V was trimmed by 6 bases and J by 4 bases, leaving 12 bases between them. CDR3 length: 13 residues. Material: Tregs sorted from blood. V usage is TRBV12-3 or TRBV12-4 and J usage is TRBJ1-2, with a weak D call TRBD1 (6 bases). The TCR comes from a female donor with breast cancer. The CDR3 DNA reads as TGTGCCAGCAGCCTTACAGGGATCTATGGCTACACCTTC. Its translation is CASSLTGIYGYTF.